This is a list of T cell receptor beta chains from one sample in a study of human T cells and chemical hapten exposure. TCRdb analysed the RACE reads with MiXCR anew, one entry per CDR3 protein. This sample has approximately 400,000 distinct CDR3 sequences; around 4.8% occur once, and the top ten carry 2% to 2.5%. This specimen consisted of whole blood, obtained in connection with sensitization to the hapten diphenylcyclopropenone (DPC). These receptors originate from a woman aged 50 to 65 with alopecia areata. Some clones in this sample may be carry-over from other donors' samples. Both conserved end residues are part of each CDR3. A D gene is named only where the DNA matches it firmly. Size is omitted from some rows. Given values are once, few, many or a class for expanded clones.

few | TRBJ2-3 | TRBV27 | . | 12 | CASSPQADTQYF | TGTGCCAGCAGCCCCCAAGCAGATACGCAGTATTTT
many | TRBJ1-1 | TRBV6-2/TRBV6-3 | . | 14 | CATQLSDMNTEAFF | TGTGCCACTCAGCTGTCGGACATGAACACTGAAGCTTTCTTT
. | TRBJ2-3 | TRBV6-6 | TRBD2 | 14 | CAGHGGGGTDTQYF | TGTGCCGGACATGGCGGGGGTGGCACAGATACGCAGTATTTT
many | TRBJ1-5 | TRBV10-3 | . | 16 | CAISEGTWYSNQPQHF | TGTGCCATCAGTGAGGGGACGTGGTATAGCAATCAGCCCCAGCATTTT
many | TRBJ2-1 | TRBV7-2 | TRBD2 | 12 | CAGGSSYNEQFF | TGTGCCGGCGGGAGCTCCTACAATGAGCAGTTCTTC
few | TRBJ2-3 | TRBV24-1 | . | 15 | CATSDGGQGEDTQYF | TGTGCCACCAGTGATGGGGGGCAAGGAGAAGATACGCAGTATTTT
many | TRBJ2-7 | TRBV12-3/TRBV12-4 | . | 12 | CASSFTPYEQYF | TGTGCCAGCAGTTTTACTCCCTACGAGCAGTACTTC
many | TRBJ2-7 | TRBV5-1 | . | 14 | CASSLGFGDYEQYF | TGCGCCAGCAGCTTGGGATTCGGGGACTACGAGCAGTACTTC
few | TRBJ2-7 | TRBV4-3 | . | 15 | CASSQDSGDGYEQYF | TGCGCCAGCAGCCAAGATTCGGGGGACGGCTACGAGCAGTACTTC
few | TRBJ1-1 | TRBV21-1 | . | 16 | CASSKECRTPYTEAFF | TGTGCCAGCAGCAAAGAGTGCCGAACCCCTTACACTGAAGCTTTCTTT
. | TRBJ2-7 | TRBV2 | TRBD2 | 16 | CASSEFGLADLYEQYF | TGTGCCAGCAGTGAATTTGGTCTAGCGGACCTCTACGAGCAGTACTTC
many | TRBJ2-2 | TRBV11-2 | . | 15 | CASSFITQNTGELFF | TGTGCCAGCAGCTTTATTACCCAGAACACCGGGGAGCTGTTTTTT
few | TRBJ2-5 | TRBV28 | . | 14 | CASRVTEPRETQYF | TGTGCCAGCAGAGTGACAGAGCCACGAGAGACCCAGTACTTC
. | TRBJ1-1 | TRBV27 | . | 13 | CASSSQKNTEAFF | TGTGCCAGCAGTTCACAGAAGAACACTGAAGCTTTCTTT
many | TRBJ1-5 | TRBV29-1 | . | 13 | CSVVSGIGQPQHF | TGCAGCGTTGTTTCAGGGATCGGGCAGCCCCAGCATTTT
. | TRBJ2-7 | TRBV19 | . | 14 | CASSTRDAAYEQYF | TGTGCCAGTAGTACCCGGGACGCCGCCTACGAGCAGTACTTC
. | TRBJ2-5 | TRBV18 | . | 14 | CASSPPRGWETQYF | TGTGCCAGCTCACCTCCCCGCGGCTGGGAGACCCAGTACTTC
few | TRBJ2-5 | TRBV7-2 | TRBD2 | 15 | CASSLILAGSETQYF | TGTGCCAGCAGCTTAATACTAGCGGGATCAGAGACCCAGTACTTC
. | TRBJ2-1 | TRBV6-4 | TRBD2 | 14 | CASSKGGLAGEQFF | TGTGCCAGCAGTAAAGGGGGACTAGCGGGTGAGCAGTTCTTC
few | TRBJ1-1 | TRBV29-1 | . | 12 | CSALGAHTEAFF | TGCAGCGCCTTGGGAGCTCACACTGAAGCTTTCTTT
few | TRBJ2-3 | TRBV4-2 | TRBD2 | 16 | CASSQISGGAKDTQYF | TGTGCCAGCAGCCAAATTAGCGGGGGGGCCAAAGATACGCAGTATTTT
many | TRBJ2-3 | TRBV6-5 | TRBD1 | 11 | CASTDRGREYF | TGTGCCAGCACCGACAGGGGAAGGGAGTATTTT
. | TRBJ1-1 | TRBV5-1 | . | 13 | CASSLDPGTEAFF | TGCGCCAGCAGCTTGGACCCGGGGACTGAAGCTTTCTTT
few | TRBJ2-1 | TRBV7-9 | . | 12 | CASSSPQHEQFF | TGTGCCAGCAGCTCCCCCCAGCATGAGCAGTTCTTC
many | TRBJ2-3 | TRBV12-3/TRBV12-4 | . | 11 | CASSFEGTQYF | TGTGCCAGCAGTTTCGAGGGGACGCAGTATTTT
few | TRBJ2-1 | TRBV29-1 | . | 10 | CSVEGGEQFF | TGCAGCGTTGAGGGGGGAGAGCAGTTCTTC
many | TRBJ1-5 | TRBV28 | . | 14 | CASSLGTQSQPQHF | TGTGCCAGCAGTTTAGGGACTCAGAGTCAGCCCCAGCATTTT
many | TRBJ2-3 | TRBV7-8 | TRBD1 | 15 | CASSVNRGGTDTQYF | TGTGCCAGCAGCGTTAACAGGGGTGGTACAGATACGCAGTATTTT